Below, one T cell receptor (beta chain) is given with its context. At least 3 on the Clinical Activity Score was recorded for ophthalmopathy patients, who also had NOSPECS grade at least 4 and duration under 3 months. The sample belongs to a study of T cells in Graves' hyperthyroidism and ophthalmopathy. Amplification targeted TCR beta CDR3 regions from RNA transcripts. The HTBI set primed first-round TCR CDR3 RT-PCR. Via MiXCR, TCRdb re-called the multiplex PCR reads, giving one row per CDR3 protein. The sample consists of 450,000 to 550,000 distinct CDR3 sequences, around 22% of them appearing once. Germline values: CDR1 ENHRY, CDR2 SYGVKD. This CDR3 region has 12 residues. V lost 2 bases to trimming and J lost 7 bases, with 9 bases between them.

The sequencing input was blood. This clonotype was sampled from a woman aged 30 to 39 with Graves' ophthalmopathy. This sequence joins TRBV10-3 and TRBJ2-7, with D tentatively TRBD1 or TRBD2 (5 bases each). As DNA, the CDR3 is TGTGCCATCAGTGAGCGAGGGGATGAGCAGTACTTC. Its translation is CAISERGDEQYF.